This T cell receptor beta chain was retrieved from a study of blood T cell repertoires in COVID-19. Study background: Acute-phase and convalescent COVID-19 samples originated in the United States, Italy and Spain. In each case, the material was cDNA or gDNA derived from T cells, B-cell-depleted T cells, or PBMCs.

V dropped 4 bases and J dropped 0 bases, with 10 bases sitting between them. Germline CDR1 reads MNHEY; CDR2 reads SMNVEV (reference sequence). The CDR3 is 15 residues long. In the original processing: Reference gene primer amplification yielded estimated nucleated cell counts. The protocol was immunoSEQ multiplex PCR, while the TCRdb copy is restricted to in-frame clones and leaves out a portion. V and J calls and clone size are given by that table; D and trimming were obtained from the DNA. The table lists 150,000 to 200,000 clones, around 92% of them singletons, with 4.8% in the top ten. Seattle's enrolled individuals joined amid active infection and were then monitored longitudinally.

Sequencing input: peripheral blood. V is TRBV27 and J is TRBJ1-3; weak D call: TRBD1 (6 bases). The sequence was collected from a man aged 30-40 years with COVID-19, enrolled during active disease. CDR3 region: CASSSTGSSGNTIYF. The DNA for the CDR3 is TGTGCCAGCAGTTCCACAGGGAGCTCTGGAAACACCATATATTTT.